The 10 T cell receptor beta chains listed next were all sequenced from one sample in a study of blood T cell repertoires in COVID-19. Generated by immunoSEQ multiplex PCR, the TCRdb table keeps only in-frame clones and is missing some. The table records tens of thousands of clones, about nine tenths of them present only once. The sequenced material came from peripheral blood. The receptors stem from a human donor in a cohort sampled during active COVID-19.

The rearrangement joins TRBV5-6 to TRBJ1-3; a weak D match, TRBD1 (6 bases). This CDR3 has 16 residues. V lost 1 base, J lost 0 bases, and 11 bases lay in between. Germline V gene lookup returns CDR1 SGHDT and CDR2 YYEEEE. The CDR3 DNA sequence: TGTGCCAGCAGCTTGTACGACAGGCCCTCTGGAAACACCATATATTTT. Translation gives CASSLYDRPSGNTIYF. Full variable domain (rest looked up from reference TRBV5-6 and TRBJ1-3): DAGVTQSPTHLIKTRGQQVTLRCSPKSGHDTVSWYQQALGQGPQFIFQYYEEEERQRGNFPDRFSGHQFPNYSSELNVNALLLGDSALYLCASSLYDRPSGNTIYFGEGSWLTVV.

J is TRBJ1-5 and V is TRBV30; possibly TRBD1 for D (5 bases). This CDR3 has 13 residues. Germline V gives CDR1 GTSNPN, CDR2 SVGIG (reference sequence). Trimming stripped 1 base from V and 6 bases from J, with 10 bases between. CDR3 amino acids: CAWSAGYGQPQHF. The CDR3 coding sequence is TGTGCCTGGAGTGCAGGGTACGGTCAGCCCCAGCATTTT.

CDR3 loop: CASSERVDYEQYF. The CDR3, as DNA: TGTGCCAGCAGCGAGCGAGTAGACTACGAGCAGTACTTC. The chain carries TRBV9 and TRBJ2-7, with D uncertain. The germline V gene encodes CDR1 SGDLS and CDR2 YYNGEE. This CDR3 spans 13 amino acids. V was pared by 3 bases and J by 3 bases, with 10 bases between.

CDR3 residues: CSVAWASTQYEQYF. In nucleotides, the CDR3 is TGCAGCGTTGCTTGGGCCTCCACCCAATACGAGCAGTACTTC. The chain is built from TRBV29-1 and TRBJ2-7; unclear D gene. V shed 4 bases and J shed 4 bases, with 17 bases lying between them. The CDR3 runs to 14 residues. The germline CDR1 and CDR2 sequences are SQVTM and ANQGSEA.

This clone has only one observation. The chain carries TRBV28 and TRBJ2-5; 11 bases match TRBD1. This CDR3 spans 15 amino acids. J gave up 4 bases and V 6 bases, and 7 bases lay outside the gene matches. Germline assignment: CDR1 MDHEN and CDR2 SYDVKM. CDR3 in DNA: TGTGCCAGCAGAGATAGGACAGGGGGCTCAGAGACCCAGTACTTC. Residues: CASRDRTGGSETQYF.

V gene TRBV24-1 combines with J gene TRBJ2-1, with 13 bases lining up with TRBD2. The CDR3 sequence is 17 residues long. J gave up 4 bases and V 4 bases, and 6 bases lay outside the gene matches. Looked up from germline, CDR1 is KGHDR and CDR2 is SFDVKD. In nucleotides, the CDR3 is TGTGCCACCAGTGAACCTTGGACTAGCGGGGGATACAATGAGCAGTTCTTC. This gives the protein CATSEPWTSGGYNEQFF.

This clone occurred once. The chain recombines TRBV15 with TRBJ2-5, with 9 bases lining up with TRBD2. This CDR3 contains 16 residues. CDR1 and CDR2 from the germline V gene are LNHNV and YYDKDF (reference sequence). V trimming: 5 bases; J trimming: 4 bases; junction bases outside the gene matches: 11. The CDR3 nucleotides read TGTGCCACCAGCTTCGCGGGGGGGGGAGCCTCAGAGACCCAGTACTTC. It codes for CATSFAGGGASETQYF.

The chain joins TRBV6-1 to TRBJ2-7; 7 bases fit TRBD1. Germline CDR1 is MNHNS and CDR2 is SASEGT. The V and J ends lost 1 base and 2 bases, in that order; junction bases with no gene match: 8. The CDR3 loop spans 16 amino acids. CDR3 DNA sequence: TGTGCCAGCAGTGAAGGGTTTTTTGGACAGGCCTACGAGCAGTACTTC. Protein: CASSEGFFGQAYEQYF.

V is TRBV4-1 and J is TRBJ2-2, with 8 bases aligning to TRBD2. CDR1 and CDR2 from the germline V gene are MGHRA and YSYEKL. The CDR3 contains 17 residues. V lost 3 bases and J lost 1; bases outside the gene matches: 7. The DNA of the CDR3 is TGCGCCAGCAGCCAGGGTAGCGGGGCAAAGAACACCGGGGAGCTGTTTTTT. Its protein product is CASSQGSGAKNTGELFF.

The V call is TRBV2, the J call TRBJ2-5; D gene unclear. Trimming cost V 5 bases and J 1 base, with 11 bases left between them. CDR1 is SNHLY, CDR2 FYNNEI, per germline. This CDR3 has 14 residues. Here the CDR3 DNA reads TGTGCCAGCAGTCAGGAACAGACCCAAGAGACCCAGTACTTC. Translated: CASSQEQTQETQYF. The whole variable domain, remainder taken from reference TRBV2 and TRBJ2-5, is EPEVTQTPSHQVTQMGQEVILRCVPISNHLYFYWYRQILGQKVEFLVSFYNNEISEKSEIFDDQFSVERPDGSNFTLKIRSTKLEDSAMYFCASSQEQTQETQYFGPGTRLLVL.